Included here is one T cell receptor beta chain sequence, with context. Its antigen has not been determined. No clone much larger than this one lies a single base away; base qualities are absent. The cysteine opens and the phenylalanine closes a CDR3 of 13 amino acids. Just the 39-base CDR3 DNA is kept, in frame starting at base 1. The germline V gene provides CDR1 SGHRS and CDR2 YFSETQ. V loses 0 bases of germline sequence and J loses 8 bases, and the interval between the two ends is 8 bases. The immunoSEQ Assay, a bias-controlled multiplex PCR, was used to amplify TCRbeta CDR3 regions from genomic DNA. Per the authors' processing: Nucleated cell counts per sample were estimated from amplification of reference gene primers within the assay. Sequence reads were collapsed and filtered to measure the absolute abundance of every unique TCRbeta CDR3 rearrangement. For each sample, productive Simpson clonality was calculated by taking the square root of Simpson's diversity index across productive rearrangements. Here the immuneACCESS table is served through TCRdb, limited to in-frame sequences with V and J called. Missing clones are a known gap in these copies; in checked studies unresolved V genes cover under half, and the rest lacks a known reason. The D gene and trimming were derived from the DNA, and the V and J assignments and clone size from that table. Here the sample has about 180,000 clones; roughly 89% occur a single time. The ten largest clonotypes hold around 2% of the sample.

Participants in the prospective study were enrolled through a virtual design, were aged roughly 18 to 95 years, and lived in fewer than 30 United States geographic areas. Cohort assignment in the prospective study relied on participant-reported clinical history from a screening survey and a study questionnaire. Each participant in the prospective study had whole blood, serum and a nasopharyngeal or oropharyngeal swab collected by mobile phlebotomists. Participants in the prospective study had the option to provide additional blood draws and questionnaires over an approximately two-month period. Blood samples from the prospective study were shipped frozen or at room temperature prior to DNA extraction. The sample belongs to a study of blood T cell repertoires in COVID-19 (dated by TCRdb to 2020 to 2021). Background for the entire study: The collaborator samples originated in the United States, Italy and Spain and spanned the acute and convalescent phases of COVID-19. The material from the prospective study consisted of cDNA or gDNA derived from T cells, B-cell-depleted T cells, or PBMCs. The dataset comprised deeply sampled blood TCRbeta repertoires from subjects exposed to, actively infected with, or recovered from COVID-19. The repertoires were released in a freely available public database meant as a resource for research on the immune response to SARS-CoV-2. The samples were drawn from two sources: the first 160 participants of the ongoing ImmuneRACE study, and 950 to 1,500 subjects contributed by 6 global collaborators. Nearly every sample came with metadata listing a de-identified subject ID, COVID-19 status, age in years and sex. HLA class I and class II types, where available, came from metadata supplied by the sample provider rather than from assay-based typing.

Study-wide conclusions, independent of this receptor: The amount of clinical and demographic metadata varied by source and participant and was provided uncurated.

The TCR comes from a woman aged 40-49 years with acute COVID-19. The chain joins TRBV5-1 to TRBJ1-4, with the D gene call left open. Sequenced material: PBMCs or T cells enriched from blood (not recorded which). The CDR3 protein sequence reads: CASSLVGGEKLFF. The DNA is as follows: TGCGCCAGCAGCTTGGTAGGCGGCGAAAAACTGTTTTTT. The reference TRBV5-1 and TRBJ1-4 proteins fill in what lies around the CDR3, so the full variable domain reads KAGVTQTPRYLIKTRGQQVTLSCSPISGHRSVSWYQQTPGQGLQFLFEYFSETQRNKGNFPGRFSGRQFSNSRSEMNVSTLELGDSALYLCASSLVGGEKLFFGSGTQLSVL.